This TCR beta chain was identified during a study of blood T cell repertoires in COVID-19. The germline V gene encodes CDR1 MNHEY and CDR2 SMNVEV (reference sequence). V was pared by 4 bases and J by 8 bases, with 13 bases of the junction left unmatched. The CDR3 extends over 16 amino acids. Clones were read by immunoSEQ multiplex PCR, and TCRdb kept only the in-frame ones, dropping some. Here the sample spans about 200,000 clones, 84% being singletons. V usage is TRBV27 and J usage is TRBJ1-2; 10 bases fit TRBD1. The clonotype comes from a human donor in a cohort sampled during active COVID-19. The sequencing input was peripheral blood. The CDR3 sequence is CASSSWTGGTTRGYTF. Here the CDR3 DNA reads TGTGCCAGCAGTTCTTGGACAGGGGGTACTACTAGGGGCTACACCTTC.